This TCR beta chain comes out of a study of naive and memory T cell subsets. Study-level points and caveats: TCR abundance followed a power law differing between naive and memory subsets.

Cells stained for CD3, CD4, CD8, CD45RA, CD27 and viability were sorted into four CD45RA/CD27 subsets. As for this clonotype: Its antigen is undetermined.

CDR3 length: 14 residues. From germline, CDR1 is MNHNY and CDR2 SVGAGI (reference sequence). The V gene end was trimmed by 6 bases and the J gene end by 7 bases; junction bases not matched to a gene: 8. The beta constant-region primer was an equimolar mix of two oligonucleotides covering TRBC1 and TRBC2. TCRdb reanalysed the UMI-ligation and nested PCR reads using MiXCR and keeps one entry per CDR3 protein. The sample lists approximately 89,000 distinct CDR3 sequences, 5.5% to 8.5% occurring once. This receptor was taken from a human donor in good health. The genes are TRBV6-6 and TRBJ2-2, with 7 bases that match TRBD1. Sequencing was done on a sample of central memory CD4+ T cells from blood. The CDR3 DNA follows: TGTGCCAGCAGAAGACAGGGAGCCGTCGGGGAGCTGTTTTTT. Its protein product is CASRRQGAVGELFF.